These T cell receptor beta chains were read from a single sample in a study of T cells in Graves' hyperthyroidism and ophthalmopathy. TCRdb redid the calling of the multiplex PCR reads with MiXCR, one entry per CDR3 protein. The sample lists more than 300,000 distinct CDR3 sequences, around 20% seen once, with less than 45% in the top ten. Sequencing was performed on blood. These receptors were taken from a man younger than 35 with Graves' ophthalmopathy. Each CDR3 is given without its conserved first and last residue. D genes are given only for firm matches. Rows may omit the clone size; those that give it use once, few, many or a size class.

j_gene,d_gene,v_gene,abundance,CDR3aa
TRBJ2-5,-,TRBV27,many,ASSQQYQETQY
TRBJ1-5,TRBD1,TRBV12-3/TRBV12-4,many,ASSLGRDRVVVQPQH
TRBJ2-5,-,TRBV9,few,ASSVGRGEEETQY
TRBJ2-4,-,TRBV2,many,ASRLLGAGDIQY
TRBJ1-1,-,TRBV13,many,ASSVRGEAF
TRBJ2-7,-,TRBV24-1,few,ATSDGYEQY
TRBJ2-1,TRBD1,TRBV5-5,many,ASSLGQGFEQF
TRBJ1-1,-,TRBV2,many,ASSARGLNTEAF
TRBJ1-3,TRBD1,TRBV5-6,once,ASSLGQGHSGNTIY
TRBJ2-7,TRBD1,TRBV11-2,many,ASSLDLWNRGYEQY
TRBJ1-2,-,TRBV7-9,-,ASSLGADNYGYT
TRBJ2-7,-,TRBV10-1,-,ASSESMETEQY
TRBJ2-7,-,TRBV12-3/TRBV12-4,many,ASTTTTAPREQY
TRBJ1-2,-,TRBV3-1,many,ASSQMDRSYGYT
TRBJ2-7,TRBD1,TRBV12-5,few,ASGLDPGTEAPYEQY
TRBJ2-2,-,TRBV2,-,ASSEARRALTGELF
TRBJ2-1,TRBD2,TRBV12-3/TRBV12-4,many,ASSLGLAGGRGHEQF
TRBJ1-2,TRBD1,TRBV27,many,ASSSRDSTYGYT
TRBJ1-1,-,TRBV18,few,ASSPRDLSFTEAF
TRBJ2-7,-,TRBV3-1,many,ASRPSLGQPYEQY
TRBJ1-5,-,TRBV4-1,-,ASSQPAGQPQH
TRBJ2-1,-,TRBV3-1,many,ASSHGLADEQF
TRBJ1-2,-,TRBV19,-,AIGGEYLGSGYT
TRBJ1-5,-,TRBV18,many,ASSLRNGNQPQH